In its sample, the clone carrying this T cell receptor beta chain is medium-sized. Its antigen is still unknown. The sample belongs to a study of T cell responses to AZD1222 COVID-19 vaccine. The method was immunoSEQ multiplex PCR; TCRdb's version includes in-frame clones alone and lacks a portion of them. This sample has some 67,000 clones; roughly 80% occur once, and the top ten carry about 6.5%. General study findings and limits: At baseline, seropositivity was found in only a handful of AZD1222 recipients. Mostly white British, mostly female donors; authors suggested clonal diversity may be underestimated. Variant regions that are unmutated are reportedly the target of nearly half of spike-specific TCRs.

Investigators merged groups given second doses at roughly 4 or roughly 12 weeks. CDR1 and CDR2 from the germline V gene are WSHSY and SAAADI. CDR3 length equals 13 residues. V was clipped by 2 bases and J by 7 bases, with 9 bases between them. This TCR was recovered from an adult who received the AZD1222 COVID-19 vaccine. This material consisted of peripheral blood, taken 28 days after the second AZD1222 dose. The V call is TRBV10-2, the J call TRBJ1-5; the D is unclear. The DNA for the CDR3 is TGCGCCAGCAGTGAGGGAACGACCCAGCCCCAGCATTTT. It is translated as CASSEGTTQPQHF.